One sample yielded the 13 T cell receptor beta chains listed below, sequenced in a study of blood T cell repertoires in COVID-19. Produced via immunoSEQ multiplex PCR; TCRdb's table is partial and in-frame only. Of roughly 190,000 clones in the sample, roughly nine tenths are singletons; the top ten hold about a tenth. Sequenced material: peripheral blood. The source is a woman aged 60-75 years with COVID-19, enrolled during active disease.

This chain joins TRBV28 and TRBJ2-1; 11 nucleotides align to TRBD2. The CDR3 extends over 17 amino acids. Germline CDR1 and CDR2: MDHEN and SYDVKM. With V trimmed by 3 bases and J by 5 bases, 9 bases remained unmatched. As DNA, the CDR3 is TGTGCCAGCAGTTTGGCCCGGGCGGGACTAGCGGACAATGAGCAGTTCTTC. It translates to CASSLARAGLADNEQFF.

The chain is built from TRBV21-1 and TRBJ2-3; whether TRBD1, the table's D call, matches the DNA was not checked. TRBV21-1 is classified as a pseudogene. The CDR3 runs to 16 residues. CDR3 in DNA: TGTGCCAGACCAACAAAACAGGGGAGGAACACAGATACGCAGTATTTT. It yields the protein CARPTKQGRNTDTQYF.

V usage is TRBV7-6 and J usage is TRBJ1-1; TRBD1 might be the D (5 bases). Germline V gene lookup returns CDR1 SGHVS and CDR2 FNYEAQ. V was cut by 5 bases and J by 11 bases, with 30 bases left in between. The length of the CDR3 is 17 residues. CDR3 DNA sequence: TGTGCCAGCAGCCCTGTTATGCGAGACAGCCGGTCTATAGGGGCTTTCTTT. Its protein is CASSPVMRDSRSIGAFF. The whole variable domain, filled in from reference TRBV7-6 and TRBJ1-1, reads GAGVSQSPRYKVTKRGQDVALRCDPISGHVSLYWYRQALGQGPEFLTYFNYEAQQDKSGLPNDRFSAERPEGSISTLTIQRTEQRDSAMYRCASSPVMRDSRSIGAFFGQGTRLTVV.

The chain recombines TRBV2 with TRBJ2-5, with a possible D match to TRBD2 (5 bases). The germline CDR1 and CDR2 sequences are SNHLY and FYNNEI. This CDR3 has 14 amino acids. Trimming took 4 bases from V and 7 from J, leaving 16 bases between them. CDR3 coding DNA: TGTGCCAGCAGTGTCGGGGTTGCGCCGATGACCCAGTACTTC. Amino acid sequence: CASSVGVAPMTQYF.

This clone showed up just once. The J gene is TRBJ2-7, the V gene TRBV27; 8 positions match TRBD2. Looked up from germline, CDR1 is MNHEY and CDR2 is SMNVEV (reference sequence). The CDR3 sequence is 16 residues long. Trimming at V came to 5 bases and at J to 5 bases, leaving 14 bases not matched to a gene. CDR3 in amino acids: CASSPYRPAGVHEQYF. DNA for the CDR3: TGTGCCAGCAGTCCCTACAGGCCAGCGGGAGTGCACGAGCAGTACTTC.

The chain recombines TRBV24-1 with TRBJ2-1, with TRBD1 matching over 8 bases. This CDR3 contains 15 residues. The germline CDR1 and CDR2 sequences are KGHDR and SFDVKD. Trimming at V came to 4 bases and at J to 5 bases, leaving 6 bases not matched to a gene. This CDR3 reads CATSDGQGMDNEQFF. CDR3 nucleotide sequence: TGTGCCACCAGTGACGGACAGGGAATGGACAATGAGCAGTTCTTC.

The CDR3 region has the DNA TGTGCCAGCAGTGACCCGGACAGAGATGGCTACACCTTC. It is translated as CASSDPDRDGYTF. The chain combines TRBV6-4 with TRBJ1-2, with D possibly TRBD1 on 6 matching bases. Germline loops: CDR1 MRHNA, CDR2 SNTAGT. The CDR3 runs 13 residues. Trimming cost V 2 bases and J 6 bases, with 10 bases left between them.

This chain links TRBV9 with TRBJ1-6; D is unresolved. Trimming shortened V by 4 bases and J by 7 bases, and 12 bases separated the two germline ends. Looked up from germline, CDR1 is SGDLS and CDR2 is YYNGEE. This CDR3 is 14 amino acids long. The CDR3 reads CASSRDGSNSPLHF. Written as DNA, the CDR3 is TGTGCCAGCAGCAGAGACGGGTCCAATTCACCCCTCCACTTT. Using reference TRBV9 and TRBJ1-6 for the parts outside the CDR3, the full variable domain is DSGVTQTPKHLITATGQRVTLRCSPRSGDLSVYWYQQSLDQGLQFLIQYYNGEERAKGNILERFSAQQFPDLHSELNLSSLELGDSALYFCASSRDGSNSPLHFGNGTRLTVT.

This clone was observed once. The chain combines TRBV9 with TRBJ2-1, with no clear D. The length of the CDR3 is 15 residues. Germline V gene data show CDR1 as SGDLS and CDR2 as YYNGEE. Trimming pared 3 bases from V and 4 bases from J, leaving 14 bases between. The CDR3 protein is CASSARLSLYNEQFF. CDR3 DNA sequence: TGTGCCAGCAGCGCCCGACTTTCTCTGTACAATGAGCAGTTCTTC. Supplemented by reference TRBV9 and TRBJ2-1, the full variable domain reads DSGVTQTPKHLITATGQRVTLRCSPRSGDLSVYWYQQSLDQGLQFLIQYYNGEERAKGNILERFSAQQFPDLHSELNLSSLELGDSALYFCASSARLSLYNEQFFGPGTRLTVL.

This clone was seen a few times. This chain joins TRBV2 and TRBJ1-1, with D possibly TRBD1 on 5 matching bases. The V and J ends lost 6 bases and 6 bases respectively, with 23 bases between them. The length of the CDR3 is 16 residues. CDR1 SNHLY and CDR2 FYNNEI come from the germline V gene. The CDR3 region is CASSSDRWGGAPEAFF. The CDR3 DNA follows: TGTGCCAGCAGCTCCGACCGATGGGGGGGAGCTCCTGAAGCTTTCTTT.

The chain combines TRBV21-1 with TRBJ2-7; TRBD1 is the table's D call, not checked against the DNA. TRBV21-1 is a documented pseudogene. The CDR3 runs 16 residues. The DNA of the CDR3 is TGTGCCAGCAGCCAAACAAACAGGGGGCGGGGGCACGAGCAGTACTTC. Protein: CASSQTNRGRGHEQYF.

The CDR3 sequence: CASSPTGGVEEQYF. The CDR3 DNA sequence: TGCGCCAGCAGCCCGACAGGGGGAGTGGAGGAGCAGTACTTC. V and J are TRBV5-1 and TRBJ2-7; 9 bases fit TRBD1. Per the germline V gene, CDR1 is SGHRS and CDR2 is YFSETQ. The CDR3 runs 14 residues. V was clipped by 4 bases and J by 7 bases; unmatched bases: 9.

The CDR3 reads CASRRDGEYQPQHF. In DNA form, the CDR3 reads TGTGCCAGCCGGAGGGACGGCGAATATCAGCCCCAGCATTTT. The rearrangement joins TRBV2 to TRBJ1-5; tentatively, D is TRBD1 (5 bases). Germline V gene lookup returns CDR1 SNHLY and CDR2 FYNNEI. The ends were cut back, 8 bases at V and 5 bases at J, with 16 bases in the middle. CDR3 length equals 14 residues.